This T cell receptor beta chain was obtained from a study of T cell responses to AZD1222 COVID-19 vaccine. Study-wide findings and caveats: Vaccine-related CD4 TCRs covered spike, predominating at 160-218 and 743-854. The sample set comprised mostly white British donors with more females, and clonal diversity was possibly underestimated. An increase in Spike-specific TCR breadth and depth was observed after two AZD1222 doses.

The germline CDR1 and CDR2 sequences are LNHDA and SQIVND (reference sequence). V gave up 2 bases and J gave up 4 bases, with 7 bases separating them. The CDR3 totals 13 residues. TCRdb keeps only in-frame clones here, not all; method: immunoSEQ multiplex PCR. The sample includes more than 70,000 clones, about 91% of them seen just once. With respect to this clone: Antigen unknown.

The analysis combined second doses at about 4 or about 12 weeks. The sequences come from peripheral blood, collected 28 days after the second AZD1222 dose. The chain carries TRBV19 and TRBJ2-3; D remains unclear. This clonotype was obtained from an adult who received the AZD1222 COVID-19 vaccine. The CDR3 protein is CASSIMAADTQYF. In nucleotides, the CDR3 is TGTGCCAGTAGTATAATGGCCGCAGATACGCAGTATTTT.